This TCR beta chain was sequenced for a study of post-analysis software for immune sequencing data. Study context: As for disease course, relapsing-remitting, secondary progressive and progressive-relapsing multiple sclerosis were all included. Overall study results and limits: Multiple sclerosis patients showed significantly lower normalized Chao1 diversity than controls did. Patients used about five TRBV segments, including TRBV5-6, TRBV5-1 and TRBV20-1, more often than controls. Batch-mates among the samples co-clustered strongly by F measure.

A few counts support this clonotype. Its cognate antigen is unknown. Incorporated into the TCR beta cDNA libraries were unique molecular identifiers, which served to reduce PCR and sequencing biases. Some 500,000 cDNA molecules were obtained from around 1 to 10 million T cells. TCRdb passed the PCR reads through MiXCR, listing each CDR3 protein once. Among around 700,000 distinct CDR3 sequences listed, about 60% were seen once. This CDR3 has 19 amino acids. V gave up 4 bases and J gave up 0 bases; unmatched junction bases: 12. Germline V lookup: CDR1 DFQATT, CDR2 SNEGSKA (reference sequence). The TCR was taken from a girl aged 2 to 10 with multiple sclerosis. The chain links TRBV20-1 to TRBJ2-6; 10 bases fit TRBD1. Specimen: blood. The CDR3: CSAKLRDRGFSSGANVLTF. DNA for the CDR3: TGCAGTGCTAAACTCCGGGACAGGGGATTTAGCTCTGGGGCCAACGTCCTGACTTTC.